This T cell receptor (beta chain) was sequenced in a study of T cells after yellow fever vaccination (dated by TCRdb to 2018 to 2020). Regarding the study in general: Memory subsets (EM, EMRA, CM and Tscm) were sorted on a BD FACS Aria III using CD3, CD45RA, CCR7 and CD95 staining. Libraries from fractions with low cell numbers were prepared with the SMART-Seq v4 Ultra Low Input RNA kit. To follow T-cell clones before and after primary and booster YFV17D yellow fever vaccination, bulk TCR alpha and beta repertoires were sequenced over time. Two healthy male donors, one aged 18 to 29 and one aged 30 to 40 years, made up the cohort. Bulk PBMC replicates and cell subsets were isolated from blood drawn at multiple timepoints before and after both primary and secondary immunization. Memory subsets were sorted on days 0, 15 and 45 and at 18 months after primary vaccination, and on days 0, 15 and 45 after the 30-year booster.

Reading the germline V gene (reference sequence) gives CDR1 DFQATT and CDR2 SNEGSKA. From the cysteine up to the phenylalanine, the CDR3 has a length of 18 residues. Solely the CDR3 DNA is kept, with 54 bases framed from the first base. Study-wide conclusions, independent of this receptor: Only a couple of donors were included in the study, so the extent to which the findings can be generalized is limited. A small share of clonotypes occurred in both CD4 and CD8 compartments, likely arising from convergent recombination. In the sorted memory subsets on day 0, nearly all vaccine-responding clonotypes were below the level of detection. FACS-sorted repertoires could contain abundant contaminating clonotypes from the bulk population, so computational filtering was required. After the booster, most clones that had expanded after primary vaccination were detected again (around 97% of CD4 and around nine tenths of CD8), suggesting broad maintenance of memory. The secondary T-cell response was weaker than the primary response but faster, peaking on day 5 instead of day 15.

On this clonotype: A clone one base away is much larger, so this may be a read error.

TCR cDNA was made using 5'RACE template switching, a step that added a universal primer site and unique molecular identifiers. Priming for cDNA synthesis came from both the TCR alpha and TCR beta constant segments. Libraries were amplified in two PCR steps, with sample barcodes and sequencing adapters added in the second step. Sequencing of libraries was performed on Illumina HiSeq 2500 (2x100 bp) or NovaSeq (2x150 bp). The paper's processing steps were these. MIGEC handled demultiplexing of reads and collapsing into UMI consensus sequences, while MiXCR performed V(D)J alignment. Using edgeR on replicate PBMC samples, clonotypes were called vaccine-responding if FDR was below 0.01 and the log2 fold change was above 5 up to day 15. Bulk clonotypes were assigned CD4 or CD8 identity according to which sequenced CD4 or CD8 repertoire held them at higher abundance. To estimate how each clone was distributed across memory phenotypes, clonotype frequencies in memory subsets were weighted by the numbers of FACS-sorted cells. TCRdb redid the processing of the public reads, applying fastp at Q25 and MiXCR, and retained in-frame beta chains. Merged by CDR3 protein, the rows form single entries marked with the most common genes and DNA. These V and J calls rely on TCRdb rather than the paper's analysis. Across this sample there are roughly 32,000 distinct CDR3 sequences, with approximately 6.6% seen only once. Roughly 22% of the sample rests with the top ten.

In the paper's terms, the treatment or condition label means: live attenuated yellow fever vaccine strain. A standard Ficoll-Paque protocol was used to isolate PBMCs from peripheral blood. For sorted memory subsets, RNA extraction was done with the RNeasy Micro Kit. The clonotype was recovered from a man between 18 and 35 years old who received the YFV17D yellow fever vaccine. The V and J segments used are TRBV20-1 and TRBJ2-1; the D match is possibly TRBD1 or TRBD2, with 10 bases aligned in each. This specimen was PBMCs, either bulk or a sorted T-cell subset (CD4+, CD8+, memory, or dextramer-sorted; not recorded which), taken on the day of the first yellow fever vaccination. The DNA sequence is as follows: TGCAGGGCTAGACCGGGACAGGGGTGGACTAGCGGAAACAATGAGCAGTTCTTC. Translated, it reads CRARPGQGWTSGNNEQFF.